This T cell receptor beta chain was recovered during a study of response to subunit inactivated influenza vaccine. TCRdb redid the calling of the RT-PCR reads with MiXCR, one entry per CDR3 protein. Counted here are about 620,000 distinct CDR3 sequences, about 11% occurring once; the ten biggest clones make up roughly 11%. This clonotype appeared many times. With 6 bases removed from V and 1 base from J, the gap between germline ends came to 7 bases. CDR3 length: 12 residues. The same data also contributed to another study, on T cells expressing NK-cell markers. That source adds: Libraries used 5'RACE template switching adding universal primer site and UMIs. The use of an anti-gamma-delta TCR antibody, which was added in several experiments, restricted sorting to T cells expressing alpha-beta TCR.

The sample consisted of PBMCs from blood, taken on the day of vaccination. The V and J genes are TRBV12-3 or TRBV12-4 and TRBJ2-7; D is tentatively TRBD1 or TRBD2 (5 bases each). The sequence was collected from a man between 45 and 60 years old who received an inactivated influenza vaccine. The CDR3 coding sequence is TGTGCCAGCAGGGGGGTTTCCTACGAGCAGTACTTC. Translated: CASRGVSYEQYF.